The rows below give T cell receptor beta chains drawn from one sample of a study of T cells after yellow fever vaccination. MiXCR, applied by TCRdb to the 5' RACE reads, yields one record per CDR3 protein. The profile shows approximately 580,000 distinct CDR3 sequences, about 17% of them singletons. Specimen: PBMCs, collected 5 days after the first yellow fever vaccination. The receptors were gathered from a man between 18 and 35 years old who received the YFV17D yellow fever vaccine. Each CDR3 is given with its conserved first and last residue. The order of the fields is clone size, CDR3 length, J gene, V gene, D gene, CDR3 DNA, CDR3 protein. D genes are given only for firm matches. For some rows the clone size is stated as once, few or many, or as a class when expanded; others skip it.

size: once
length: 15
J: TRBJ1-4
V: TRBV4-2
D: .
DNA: TGTGCCAGCGGTGAGCCCGGTACAACTAATGAAAAACTGTTTTTT
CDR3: CASGEPGTTNEKLFF

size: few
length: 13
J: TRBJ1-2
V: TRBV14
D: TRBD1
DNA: TGTGCCAGCAGCCGGAGACAGGGGGAAGGCTACACCTTC
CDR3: CASSRRQGEGYTF

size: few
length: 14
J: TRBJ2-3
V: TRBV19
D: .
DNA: TGTGCCAGTACCCCGTCGAACGGGGCAGATACGCAGTATTTT
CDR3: CASTPSNGADTQYF

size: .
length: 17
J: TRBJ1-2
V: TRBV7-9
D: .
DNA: TGTGCCAGCAGCTCACCCCAATATAATTTATTGGACTATGGCTACACCTTC
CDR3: CASSSPQYNLLDYGYTF

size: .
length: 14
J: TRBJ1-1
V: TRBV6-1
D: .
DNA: TGTGCCAGCAGCCGATCGACACTGAACACTGAAGCTTTCTTT
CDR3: CASSRSTLNTEAFF

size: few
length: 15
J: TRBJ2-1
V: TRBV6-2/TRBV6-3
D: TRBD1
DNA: TGTGCCAGCAGTTACAGGACAGGGATTGGCAATGAGCAGTTCTTC
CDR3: CASSYRTGIGNEQFF

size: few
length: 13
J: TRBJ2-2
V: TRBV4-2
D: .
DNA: TGTGCCAGCAGCCCCCCTGGGAGGGGGGAGCTGTTTTTT
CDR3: CASSPPGRGELFF

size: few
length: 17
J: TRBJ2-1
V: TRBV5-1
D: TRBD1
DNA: TGCGCCAGCAGCCTCGGACAGGGGGGAAGCTCCTACAATGAGCAGTTCTTC
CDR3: CASSLGQGGSSYNEQFF

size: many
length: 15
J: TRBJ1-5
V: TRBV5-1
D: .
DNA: TGTGCCAGCAGTCCCGGTCAATATAGCAATCAGCCCCAGCATTTT
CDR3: CASSPGQYSNQPQHF

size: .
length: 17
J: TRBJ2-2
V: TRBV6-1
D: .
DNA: TGTGCCAGCAGTGAAGACAGGCCCCTTCCGAACACCGGGGAGCTGTTTTTT
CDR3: CASSEDRPLPNTGELFF

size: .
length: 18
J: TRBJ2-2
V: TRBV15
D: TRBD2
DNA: TGTGCCACCAGCAGAGGGACTAGCGGGGGTAGAAACACCGGGGAGCTGTTTTTT
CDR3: CATSRGTSGGRNTGELFF

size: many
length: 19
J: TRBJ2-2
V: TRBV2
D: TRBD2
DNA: TGTGCCAGCAGTGAAGGCCTAGCGGGGGGGGTCCTGAACACCGGGGAGCTGTTTTTT
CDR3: CASSEGLAGGVLNTGELFF

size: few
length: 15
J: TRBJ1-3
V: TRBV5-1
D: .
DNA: TGCGCCAGCAGCGACGGACAGATATCTGGAAACACCATATATTTT
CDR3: CASSDGQISGNTIYF

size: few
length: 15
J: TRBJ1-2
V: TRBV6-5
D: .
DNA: TGTGCCAGCAGTTACAGGAACAGGCAGAACTATGGCTACACCTTC
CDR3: CASSYRNRQNYGYTF

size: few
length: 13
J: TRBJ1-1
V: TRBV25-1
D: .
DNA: TGTGCCAGCAGTGATCTGGGAGCCACTGAAGCTTTCTTT
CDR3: CASSDLGATEAFF

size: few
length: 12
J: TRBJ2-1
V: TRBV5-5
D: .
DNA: TGTGCCAGCAGCTTGTGGACCGGCGAGCAGTTCTTC
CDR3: CASSLWTGEQFF

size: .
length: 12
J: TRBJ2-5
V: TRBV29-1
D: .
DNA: TGCAGCGTAGACAGTTCTTCCGAGACCCAGTACTTC
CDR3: CSVDSSSETQYF

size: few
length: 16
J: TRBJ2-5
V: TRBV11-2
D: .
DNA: TGTGCCAGCAGCCCAGCTAGTGGGCGTGTTTCCGGGACCCAGTACTTC
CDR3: CASSPASGRVSGTQYF

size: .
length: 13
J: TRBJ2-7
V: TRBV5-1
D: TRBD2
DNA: TGCGCCAGCAGCTCCGGACTAGCATACGAGCAGTACTTC
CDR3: CASSSGLAYEQYF

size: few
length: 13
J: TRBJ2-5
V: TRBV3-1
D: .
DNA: TGTGCCAGCAGCCTCACGGGGATCAAGACCCAGTACTTC
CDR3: CASSLTGIKTQYF

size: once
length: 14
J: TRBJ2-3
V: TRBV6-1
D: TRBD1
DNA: TGTGCCAGCAGACCGGGACAGGTACAAGATACGCAGTATTTT
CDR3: CASRPGQVQDTQYF

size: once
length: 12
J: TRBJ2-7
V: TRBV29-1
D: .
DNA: TGCAGCGTTGGGAGTCCACCCTACGAGCAGTACTTC
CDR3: CSVGSPPYEQYF

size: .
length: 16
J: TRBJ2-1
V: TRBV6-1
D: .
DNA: TGTGCCAGCACCGACCGGGCAGTTGCGGTGATGAATGAGCAGTTCTTC
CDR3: CASTDRAVAVMNEQFF

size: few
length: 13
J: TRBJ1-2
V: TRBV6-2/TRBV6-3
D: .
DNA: TGTGCCAGCAGTTACTCTGCAGCCTATGGCTACACCTTC
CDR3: CASSYSAAYGYTF

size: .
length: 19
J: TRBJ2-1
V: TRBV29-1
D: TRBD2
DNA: TGCAGCGTTGCGGGGGGGTTAGCGGGGGGCACGAGCTCCTACAATGAGCAGTTCTTC
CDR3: CSVAGGLAGGTSSYNEQFF

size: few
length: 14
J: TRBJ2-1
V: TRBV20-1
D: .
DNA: TGCAGTGCTAGAGATCTTGTGGAGGGCAATGAGCAGTTCTTC
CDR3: CSARDLVEGNEQFF

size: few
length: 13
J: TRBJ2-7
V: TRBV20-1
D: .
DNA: TGCAGTGCTAGGTGGTCAGGAGTGGACGAGCAGTACTTC
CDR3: CSARWSGVDEQYF

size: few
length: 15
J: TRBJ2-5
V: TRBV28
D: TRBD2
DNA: TGTGCCAGCAGTTTTTGGGGGACTAGCGAAGAGACCCAGTACTTC
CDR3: CASSFWGTSEETQYF

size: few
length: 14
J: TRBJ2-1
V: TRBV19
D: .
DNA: TGTGCCAGTAGTATGGCCCCGACGACAGAAGAGCAGTTCTTC
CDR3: CASSMAPTTEEQFF

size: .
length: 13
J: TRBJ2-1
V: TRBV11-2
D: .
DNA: TGTGCCAGCAGCGCCCGCTCCTACAATGAGCAGTTCTTC
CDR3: CASSARSYNEQFF

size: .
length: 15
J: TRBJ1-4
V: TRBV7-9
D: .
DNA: TGTGCCAGCAGCTTATCGAGCGGGGGGTTTGAAAAACTGTTTTTT
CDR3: CASSLSSGGFEKLFF

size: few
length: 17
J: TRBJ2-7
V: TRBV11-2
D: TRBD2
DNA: TGTGCCAGCAGCTCCCAAAGACTAGCGGCTGGATCCTACGAGCAGTACTTC
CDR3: CASSSQRLAAGSYEQYF

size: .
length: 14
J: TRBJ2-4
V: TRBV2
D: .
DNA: TGTGCCAGCAGTGGTGGAGGGCTAGGAAACATTCAGTACTTC
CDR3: CASSGGGLGNIQYF

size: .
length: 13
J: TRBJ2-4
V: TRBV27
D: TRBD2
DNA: TGTGCCAGCAGCGACGTGGGGGGGGACATTCAGTACTTC
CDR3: CASSDVGGDIQYF

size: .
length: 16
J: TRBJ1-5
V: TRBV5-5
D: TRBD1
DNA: TGTGCCAGCAGCCCTGCGGACAGGTTAGATAATCAGCCCCAGCATTTT
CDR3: CASSPADRLDNQPQHF